This is a list of T cell receptor beta chains from one sample in a study of lymphopenia after photon versus proton radiotherapy. Generated by immunoSEQ multiplex PCR, the TCRdb table keeps only in-frame clones and is missing some. The sample includes 89,000 or so clones, 80% to 90% seen only once; the top ten take about 1.3%. The source was peripheral blood, collected from a patient treated with proton-based radiotherapy. The source is a man in his 60s with pancreatic cancer. Both conserved end residues are part of each CDR3. The D gene is left open where the match is weak. Where a row states a size, it is once, few, many or the class of an expanded clone; other rows omit it.

CDR3 | DNA | size | D | J | V
CASSLAGGIQETQYF | TGTGCCAGCAGCTTAGCGGGGGGGATTCAAGAGACCCAGTACTTC | - | TRBD2 | TRBJ2-5 | TRBV7-9
CASSMSGNTDTQYF | TGTGCCAGCAGCATGAGCGGGAACACAGATACGCAGTATTTT | - | TRBD2 | TRBJ2-3 | TRBV11-2
CASSINRGSGYEQYF | TGTGCCAGTAGTATAAACAGGGGATCGGGCTACGAGCAGTACTTC | - | TRBD1 | TRBJ2-7 | TRBV19
CAIKSGLLETQYF | TGTGCCATCAAGTCGGGACTATTAGAGACCCAGTACTTC | - | - | TRBJ2-5 | TRBV21-1
CASSQRTENTEAFF | TGTGCCAGCAGTCAAAGGACAGAGAACACTGAAGCTTTCTTT | - | - | TRBJ1-1 | TRBV6-5
CASSAGGGSTEAFF | TGTGCCAGCAGCGCTGGGGGGGGAAGCACTGAAGCTTTCTTT | - | - | TRBJ1-1 | TRBV9
CASTRGGLAGGMTYEQYF | TGTGCCAGCACCAGGGGAGGACTAGCGGGAGGGATGACCTACGAGCAGTACTTC | - | TRBD2 | TRBJ2-7 | TRBV28
CASTIATNEKLFF | TGTGCCAGCACGATAGCAACTAATGAAAAACTGTTTTTT | - | - | TRBJ1-4 | TRBV28
CASTPTGNNYGYTF | TGTGCCAGTACCCCTACAGGGAACAACTATGGCTACACCTTC | - | - | TRBJ1-2 | TRBV19
CASSLTGGAQYF | TGTGCCAGCAGCTTGACGGGAGGGGCGCAGTATTTT | - | TRBD2 | TRBJ2-3 | TRBV5-6
CASSLDYNEQFF | TGCGCCAGCAGCTTGGACTACAATGAGCAGTTCTTC | - | - | TRBJ2-1 | TRBV5-1
CASSREQGRNQPQHF | TGTGCCAGCAGTCGAGAACAGGGTCGGAATCAGCCCCAGCATTTT | - | - | TRBJ1-5 | TRBV28
CASSLGRGSDTQYF | TGTGCCAGCAGCTTGGGCAGGGGTTCAGATACGCAGTATTTT | - | - | TRBJ2-3 | TRBV7-2
CAWSYGGRGNQPQHF | TGTGCCTGGAGTTACGGGGGTAGGGGCAATCAGCCCCAGCATTTT | - | - | TRBJ1-5 | TRBV30
CASSRQIGQGNYGYTF | TGCGCCAGCAGCCGCCAGATCGGACAGGGTAACTATGGCTACACCTTC | - | TRBD1 | TRBJ1-2 | TRBV4-3
CASSQSIRDEKLFF | TGTGCCAGCAGCCAGTCGATCAGGGATGAAAAACTGTTTTTT | - | - | TRBJ1-4 | TRBV11-3
CASSRYRESNQPQHF | TGTGCCAGCAGCCGCTACAGGGAAAGCAATCAGCCCCAGCATTTT | - | - | TRBJ1-5 | TRBV5-8
CASSLGSGNYNEQFF | TGTGCCAGCAGCCTAGGTAGCGGGAATTACAATGAGCAGTTCTTC | - | TRBD2 | TRBJ2-1 | TRBV11-2
CASRDRLGRASTDTQYF | TGTGCCAGCAGGGACAGACTCGGGAGGGCGAGCACAGATACGCAGTATTTT | - | TRBD2 | TRBJ2-3 | TRBV27
CASTPPSRPKDEQYF | TGTGCCAGCACCCCCCCCTCACGGCCTAAAGACGAGCAGTACTTC | - | - | TRBJ2-7 | TRBV5-8
CSVEEASGRWDEQFF | TGCAGCGTTGAAGAGGCTAGCGGGAGATGGGATGAGCAGTTCTTC | - | TRBD2 | TRBJ2-1 | TRBV29-1
CASSNGGKQYF | TGTGCCAGCAGCAATGGGGGGAAGCAGTACTTC | - | - | TRBJ2-7 | TRBV7-2
CASSRTSDIYEQYF | TGCGCCAGCAGTCGGACTAGCGATATATACGAGCAGTACTTC | - | TRBD2 | TRBJ2-7 | TRBV5-1
CAWKHRDRRLGTEAFF | TGTGCCTGGAAACACCGAGACAGGAGGCTGGGCACTGAAGCTTTCTTT | once | - | TRBJ1-1 | TRBV30
CASRQRESYEQYF | TGTGCCAGCAGACAGCGGGAGTCCTACGAGCAGTACTTC | - | TRBD2 | TRBJ2-7 | TRBV10-3
CASSLVSRFFPMNTEAFF | TGTGCCAGCAGCTTGGTGTCTAGGTTCTTCCCCATGAACACTGAAGCTTTCTTT | - | - | TRBJ1-1 | TRBV5-6
CASSVTGTGIGNTIYF | TGCGCCAGCAGCGTGACCGGGACAGGGATCGGAAACACCATATATTTT | - | TRBD1 | TRBJ1-3 | TRBV5-1
CASSPLSGSPTDTQYF | TGTGCCAGCTCACCATTAAGCGGCAGTCCCACAGATACGCAGTATTTT | - | - | TRBJ2-3 | TRBV18
CASSLANYGYTF | TGTGCCAGCAGTTTAGCTAACTATGGCTACACCTTC | once | - | TRBJ1-2 | TRBV28
CASSLEPNQPQHF | TGTGCCAGCAGCTTGGAGCCGAATCAGCCCCAGCATTTT | - | - | TRBJ1-5 | TRBV4-2
CASSLSHLNTEAFF | TGTGCCAGCAGCTTATCGCATTTGAACACTGAAGCTTTCTTT | - | - | TRBJ1-1 | TRBV7-3
CASSPVGAEAFF | TGCGCCAGCAGTCCTGTCGGGGCTGAAGCTTTCTTT | - | - | TRBJ1-1 | TRBV5-1
CASRRTGGVTEAFF | TGTGCCAGCAGACGAACAGGGGGCGTGACTGAAGCTTTCTTT | - | TRBD1 | TRBJ1-1 | TRBV13
CASTPALGDGNQPQHF | TGTGCCAGCACCCCGGCTTTGGGGGATGGCAATCAGCCCCAGCATTTT | once | - | TRBJ1-5 | TRBV28
CASSLLGLGGQFF | TGCGCCAGCAGCTTACTAGGTTTGGGTGGGCAGTTCTTC | - | - | TRBJ2-1 | TRBV5-1
CASSPPVTGELFF | TGTGCCAGCAGTCCCCCGGTCACCGGGGAGCTGTTTTTT | - | - | TRBJ2-2 | TRBV28
CASSRGGWREGTGELFF | TGTGCCAGCAGTCGAGGGGGATGGCGGGAGGGCACCGGGGAGCTGTTTTTT | - | TRBD2 | TRBJ2-2 | TRBV7-2
CASIPWGLVHEQFF | TGTGCCAGCATCCCCTGGGGACTAGTTCATGAGCAGTTCTTC | - | TRBD2 | TRBJ2-1 | TRBV2
CASSQERLAGPGELFF | TGCGCCAGCAGCCAAGAGCGACTAGCGGGTCCCGGGGAGCTGTTTTTT | - | TRBD2 | TRBJ2-2 | TRBV4-1
CASSVTGTGGYTF | TGTGCCAGCAGTGTGACAGGGACGGGGGGCTACACCTTC | - | TRBD1 | TRBJ1-2 | TRBV2
CASSAKPGTSYEQYF | TGTGCCAGCAGTGCTAAGCCCGGAACATCCTACGAGCAGTACTTC | - | - | TRBJ2-7 | TRBV6-5
CASSLVGRDLKGYTF | TGTGCCAGCAGCTTGGTGGGCAGAGATTTAAAGGGCTACACCTTC | - | - | TRBJ1-2 | TRBV5-4
CASSRQGRLSYTF | TGTGCCAGCAGTCGACAGGGCCGGCTCAGCTACACCTTC | - | TRBD1 | TRBJ1-2 | TRBV28
CASSRGQGISQPQHF | TGTGCCAGCAGCCGAGGACAGGGCATCAGTCAGCCCCAGCATTTT | few | TRBD1 | TRBJ1-5 | TRBV7-6
CASSDRQGIHEQYF | TGCGCCAGCAGCGATAGACAGGGGATCCACGAGCAGTACTTC | - | TRBD1 | TRBJ2-7 | TRBV5-1
CASTIDSNQPQHF | TGTGCCAGCACCATTGATAGCAATCAGCCCCAGCATTTT | - | - | TRBJ1-5 | TRBV28
CASSPRGDGTGANVLTF | TGCGCCAGCAGCCCTCGGGGGGATGGGACTGGGGCCAACGTCCTGACTTTC | - | TRBD2 | TRBJ2-6 | TRBV5-1
CASSPGQGLVEQYF | TGTGCCAGCAGCCCGGGACAGGGGTTGGTAGAGCAGTACTTC | few | TRBD1 | TRBJ2-7 | TRBV28
CASSLGGAGYEQYF | TGTGCCAGCAGCTTGGGGGGCGCCGGTTACGAGCAGTACTTC | - | - | TRBJ2-7 | TRBV5-4
CASSFAHGYTF | TGTGCCAGCAGTTTCGCGCATGGCTACACCTTC | few | - | TRBJ1-2 | TRBV28
CSAPGYEQYF | TGCAGTGCTCCAGGGTACGAGCAGTACTTC | - | - | TRBJ2-7 | TRBV20-1
CASSFPGDQPQHF | TGTGCCAGCAGTTTTCCGGGGGATCAGCCCCAGCATTTT | - | - | TRBJ1-5 | TRBV6-1
CAWSGWAGTDTQYF | TGTGCCTGGAGTGGCTGGGCGGGAACAGATACGCAGTATTTT | - | - | TRBJ2-3 | TRBV30